The clone carrying this TCR beta chain was recorded many times. Its antigen is not known. The record originates from a study of T cells in Graves' hyperthyroidism and ophthalmopathy. TCR beta CDR3 sequences were amplified from RNA transcripts. With the HTBI primer set, the TCR CDR3 went through a first round of RT-PCR. In TCRdb, the multiplex PCR reads were re-called with MiXCR into one record per CDR3 protein. The sample gives about 350,000 distinct CDR3 sequences, 15% of which show up once; approximately 20% is in the top ten. This CDR3 contains 14 residues. Looked up from germline, CDR1 is WNHNN and CDR2 is SYGVQD (reference sequence). V shed 8 bases and J shed 2 bases, with 14 bases lying between them. General study findings and limits: A model built on 13 V-J features separated ophthalmopathy from stable hyperthyroidism.

The V call is TRBV10-1, the J call TRBJ2-3, with D perhaps being TRBD1 or TRBD2 (5 bases each). This sequence originates from a woman in her sixties with Graves' ophthalmopathy. The sample comprised blood. The CDR3 sequence is CASQRGAPTDTQYF. The CDR3 DNA reads as TGCGCCAGCCAGAGGGGAGCTCCCACAGATACGCAGTATTTT.